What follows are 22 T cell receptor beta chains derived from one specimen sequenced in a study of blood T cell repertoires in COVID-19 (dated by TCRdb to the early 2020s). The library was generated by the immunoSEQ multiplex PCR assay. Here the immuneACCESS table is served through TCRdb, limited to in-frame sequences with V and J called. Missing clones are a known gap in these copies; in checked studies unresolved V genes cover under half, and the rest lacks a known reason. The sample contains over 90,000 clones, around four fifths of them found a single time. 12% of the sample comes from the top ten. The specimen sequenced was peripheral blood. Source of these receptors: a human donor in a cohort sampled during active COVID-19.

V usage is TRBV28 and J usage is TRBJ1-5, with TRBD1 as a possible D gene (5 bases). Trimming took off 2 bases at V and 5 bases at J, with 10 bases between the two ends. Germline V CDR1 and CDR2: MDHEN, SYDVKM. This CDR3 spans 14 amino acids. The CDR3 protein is CASSLPGGYQPQHF. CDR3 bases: TGTGCCAGCAGTTTACCGGGGGGATATCAGCCCCAGCATTTT. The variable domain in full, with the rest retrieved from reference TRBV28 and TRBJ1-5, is DVKVTQSSRYLVKRTGEKVFLECVQDMDHENMFWYRQDPGLGLRLIYFSYDVKMKEKGDIPEGYSVSREKKERFSLILESASTNQTSMYLCASSLPGGYQPQHFGDGTRLSIL.

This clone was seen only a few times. The CDR3 spells CASSTTSGGNYEQYF. The DNA for the CDR3 is TGTGCCAGCAGCACTACTAGCGGGGGGAACTACGAGCAGTACTTC. The J gene is TRBJ2-7, the V gene TRBV7-2, with TRBD2 matching over 12 bases. V was clipped by 5 bases and J by 3 bases; unmatched bases: 5. Germline V CDR1 and CDR2: SGHTA, FQGNSA. The CDR3 spans 15 residues.

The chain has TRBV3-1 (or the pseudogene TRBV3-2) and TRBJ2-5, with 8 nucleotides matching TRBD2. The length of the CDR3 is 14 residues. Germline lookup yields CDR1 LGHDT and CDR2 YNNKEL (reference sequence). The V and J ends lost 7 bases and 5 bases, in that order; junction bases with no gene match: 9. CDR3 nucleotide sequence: TGTGCCAGCACTCTGTCGGGGGGGGGCGAGACCCAGTACTTC. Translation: CASTLSGGGETQYF.

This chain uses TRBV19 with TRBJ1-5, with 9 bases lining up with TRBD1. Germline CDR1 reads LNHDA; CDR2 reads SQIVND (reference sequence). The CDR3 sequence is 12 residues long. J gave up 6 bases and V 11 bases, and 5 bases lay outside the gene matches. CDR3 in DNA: TGTGCCGGGGGGACAGGGCGTCAGCCCCAGCATTTT. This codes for CAGGTGRQPQHF. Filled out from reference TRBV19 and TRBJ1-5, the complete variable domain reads DGGITQSPKYLFRKEGQNVTLSCEQNLNHDAMYWYRQDPGQGLRLIYYSQIVNDFQKGDIAEGYSVSREKKESFPLTVTSAQKNPTAFYLCAGGTGRQPQHFGDGTRLSIL.

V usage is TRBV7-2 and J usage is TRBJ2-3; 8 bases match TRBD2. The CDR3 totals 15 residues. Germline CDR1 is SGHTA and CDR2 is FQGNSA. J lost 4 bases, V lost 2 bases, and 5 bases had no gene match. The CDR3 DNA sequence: TGTGCCAGCAGCTTACGGGGGGGGGCGTCAGATACGCAGTATTTT. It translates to CASSLRGGASDTQYF. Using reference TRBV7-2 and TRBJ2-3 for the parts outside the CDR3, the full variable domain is GAGVSQSPSNKVTEKGKDVELRCDPISGHTALYWYRQSLGQGLEFLIYFQGNSAPDKSGLPSDRFSAERTGGSVSTLTIQRTQQEDSAVYLCASSLRGGASDTQYFGPGTRLTVL.

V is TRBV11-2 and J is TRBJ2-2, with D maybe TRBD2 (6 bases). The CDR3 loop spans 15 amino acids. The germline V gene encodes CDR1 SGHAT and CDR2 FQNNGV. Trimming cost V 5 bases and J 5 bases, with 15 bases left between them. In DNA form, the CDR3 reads TGTGCCAGCAGCCCCGGGACTCCTCAGACCGGGGAGCTGTTTTTT. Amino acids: CASSPGTPQTGELFF.

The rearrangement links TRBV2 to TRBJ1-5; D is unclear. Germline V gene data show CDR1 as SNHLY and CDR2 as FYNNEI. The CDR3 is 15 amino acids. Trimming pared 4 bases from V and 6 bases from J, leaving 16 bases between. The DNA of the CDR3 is TGTGCCAGCAGTGGGGCACCCGAAGGCTTTCAGCCCCAGCATTTT. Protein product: CASSGAPEGFQPQHF.

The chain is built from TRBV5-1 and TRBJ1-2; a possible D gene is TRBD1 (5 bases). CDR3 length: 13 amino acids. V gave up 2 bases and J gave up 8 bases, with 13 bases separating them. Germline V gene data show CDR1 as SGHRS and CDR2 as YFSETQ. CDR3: CASSLAGGGGYTF. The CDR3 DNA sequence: TGCGCCAGCAGCTTAGCGGGGGGAGGCGGCTACACCTTC.

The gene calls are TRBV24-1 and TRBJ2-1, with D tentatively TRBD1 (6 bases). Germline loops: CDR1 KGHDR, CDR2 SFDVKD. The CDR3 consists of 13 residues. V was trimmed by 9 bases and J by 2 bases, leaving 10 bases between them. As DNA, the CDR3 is TGTGCCACCTGGGACACCCCCTACAATGAGCAGTTCTTC. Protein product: CATWDTPYNEQFF.

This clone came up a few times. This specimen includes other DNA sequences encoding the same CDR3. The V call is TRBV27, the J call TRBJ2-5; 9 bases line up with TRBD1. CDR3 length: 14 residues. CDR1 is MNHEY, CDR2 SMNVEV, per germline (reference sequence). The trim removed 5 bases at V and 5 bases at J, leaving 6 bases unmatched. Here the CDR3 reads CASSRTGGRETQYF. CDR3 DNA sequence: TGTGCCAGCAGTCGTACAGGGGGCAGGGAGACCCAGTACTTC.

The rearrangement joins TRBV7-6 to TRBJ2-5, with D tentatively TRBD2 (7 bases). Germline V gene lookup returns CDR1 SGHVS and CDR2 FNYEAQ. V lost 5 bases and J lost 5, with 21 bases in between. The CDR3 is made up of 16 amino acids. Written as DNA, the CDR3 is TGTGCCAGCAGCCTCCCGGGTGCGGGGGCGGGGGAGACCCAGTACTTC. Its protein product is CASSLPGAGAGETQYF.

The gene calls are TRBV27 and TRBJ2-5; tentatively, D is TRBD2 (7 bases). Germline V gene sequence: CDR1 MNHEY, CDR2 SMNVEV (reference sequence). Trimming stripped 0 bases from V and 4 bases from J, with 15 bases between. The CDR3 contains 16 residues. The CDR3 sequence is CASSLSLSGGRETQYF. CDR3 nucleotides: TGTGCCAGCAGTTTATCGTTGTCGGGGGGCCGAGAGACCCAGTACTTC.

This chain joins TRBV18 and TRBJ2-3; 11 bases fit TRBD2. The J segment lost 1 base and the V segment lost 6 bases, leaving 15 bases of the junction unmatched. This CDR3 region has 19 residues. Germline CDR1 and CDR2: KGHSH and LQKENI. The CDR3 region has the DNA TGTGCCAGCTCCCCTGCTCTAGCGGGGGGTGTAGGTGGCACAGATACGCAGTATTTT. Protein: CASSPALAGGVGGTDTQYF.

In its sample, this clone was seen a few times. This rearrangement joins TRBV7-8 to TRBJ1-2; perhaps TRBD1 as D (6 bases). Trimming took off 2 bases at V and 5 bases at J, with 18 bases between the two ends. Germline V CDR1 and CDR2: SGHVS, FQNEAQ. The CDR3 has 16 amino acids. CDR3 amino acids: CASSLTAGGARYGYTF. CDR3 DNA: TGTGCCAGCAGCTTAACGGCTGGGGGGGCGCGATATGGCTACACCTTC.

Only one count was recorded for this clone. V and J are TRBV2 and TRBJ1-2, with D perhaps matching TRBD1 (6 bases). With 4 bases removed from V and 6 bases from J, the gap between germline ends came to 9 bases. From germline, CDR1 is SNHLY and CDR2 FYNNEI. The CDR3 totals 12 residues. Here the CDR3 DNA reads TGTGCCAGCAGTGTAGGGGGGGATGGCTACACCTTC. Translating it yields CASSVGGDGYTF.

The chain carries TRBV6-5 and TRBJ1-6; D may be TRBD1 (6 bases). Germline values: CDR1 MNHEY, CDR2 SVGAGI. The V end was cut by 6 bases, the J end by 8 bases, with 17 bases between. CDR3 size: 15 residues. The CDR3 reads CASRPPLGAYSPLHF. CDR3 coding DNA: TGTGCCAGCAGACCCCCCTTGGGGGCCTATTCACCCCTCCACTTT.

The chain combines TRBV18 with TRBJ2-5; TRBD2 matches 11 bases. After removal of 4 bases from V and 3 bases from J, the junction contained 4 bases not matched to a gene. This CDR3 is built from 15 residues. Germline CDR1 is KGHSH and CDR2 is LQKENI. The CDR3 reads CASSLAGLAEETQYF. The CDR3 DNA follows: TGTGCCAGCTCACTCGCGGGACTAGCGGAAGAGACCCAGTACTTC.

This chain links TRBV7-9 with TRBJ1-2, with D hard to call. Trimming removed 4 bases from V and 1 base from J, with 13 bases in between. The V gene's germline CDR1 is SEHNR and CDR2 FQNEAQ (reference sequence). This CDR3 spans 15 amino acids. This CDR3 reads CASSSWQVFNYGYTF. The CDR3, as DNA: TGTGCCAGCAGCTCGTGGCAGGTCTTTAACTATGGCTACACCTTC. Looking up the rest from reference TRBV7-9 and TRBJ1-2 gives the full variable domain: DTGVSQNPRHKITKRGQNVTFRCDPISEHNRLYWYRQTLGQGPEFLTYFQNEAQLEKSRLLSDRFSAERPKGSFSTLEIQRTEQGDSAMYLCASSSWQVFNYGYTFGSGTRLTVV.

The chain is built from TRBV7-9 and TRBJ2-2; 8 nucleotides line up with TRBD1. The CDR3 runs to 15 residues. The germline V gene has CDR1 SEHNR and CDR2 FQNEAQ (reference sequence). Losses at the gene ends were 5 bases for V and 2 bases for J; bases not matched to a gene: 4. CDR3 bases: TGTGCCAGCAGCCCGGGACAGGCTAACACCGGGGAGCTGTTTTTT. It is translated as CASSPGQANTGELFF.

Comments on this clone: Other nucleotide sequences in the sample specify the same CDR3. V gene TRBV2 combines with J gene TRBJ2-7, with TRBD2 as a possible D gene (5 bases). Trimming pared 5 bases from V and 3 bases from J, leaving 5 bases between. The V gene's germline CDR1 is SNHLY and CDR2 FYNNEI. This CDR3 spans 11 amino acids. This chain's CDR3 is CASSRGYEQYF. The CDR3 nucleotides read TGTGCCAGCAGTCGGGGCTACGAGCAGTACTTC.

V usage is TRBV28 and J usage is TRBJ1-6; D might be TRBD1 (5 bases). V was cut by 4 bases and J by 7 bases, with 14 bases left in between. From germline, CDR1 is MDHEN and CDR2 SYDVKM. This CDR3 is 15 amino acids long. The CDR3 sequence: CASSWTSGGNSPLHF. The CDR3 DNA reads TGTGCCAGCAGTTGGACGTCTGGGGGGAATTCACCCCTCCACTTT. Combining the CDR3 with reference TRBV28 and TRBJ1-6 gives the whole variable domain DVKVTQSSRYLVKRTGEKVFLECVQDMDHENMFWYRQDPGLGLRLIYFSYDVKMKEKGDIPEGYSVSREKKERFSLILESASTNQTSMYLCASSWTSGGNSPLHFGNGTRLTVT.

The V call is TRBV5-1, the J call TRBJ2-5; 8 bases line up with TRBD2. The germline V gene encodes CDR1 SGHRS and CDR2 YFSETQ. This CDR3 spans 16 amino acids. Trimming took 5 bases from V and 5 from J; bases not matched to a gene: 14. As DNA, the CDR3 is TGCGCCAGCAGGGACGGGGGACTAGGAGGGGTGGAGACCCAGTACTTC. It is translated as CASRDGGLGGVETQYF.